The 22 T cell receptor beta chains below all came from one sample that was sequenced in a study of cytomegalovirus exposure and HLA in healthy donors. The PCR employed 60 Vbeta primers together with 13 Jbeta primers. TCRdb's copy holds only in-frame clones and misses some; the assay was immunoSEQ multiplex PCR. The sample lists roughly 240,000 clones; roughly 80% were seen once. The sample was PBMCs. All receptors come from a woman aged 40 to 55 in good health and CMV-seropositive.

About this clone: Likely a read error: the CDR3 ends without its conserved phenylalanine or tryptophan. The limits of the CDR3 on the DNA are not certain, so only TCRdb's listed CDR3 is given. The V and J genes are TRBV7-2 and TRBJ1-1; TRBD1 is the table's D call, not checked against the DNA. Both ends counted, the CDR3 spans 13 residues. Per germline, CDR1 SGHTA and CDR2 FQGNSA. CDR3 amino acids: CASSSNRGLGWMV.

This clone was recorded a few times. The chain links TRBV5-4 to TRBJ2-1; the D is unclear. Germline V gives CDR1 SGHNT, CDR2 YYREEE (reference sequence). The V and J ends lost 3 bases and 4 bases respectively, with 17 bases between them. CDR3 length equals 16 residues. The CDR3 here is CASSSPMSREYNEQFF. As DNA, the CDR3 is TGTGCCAGCAGCTCGCCAATGTCTCGTGAGTACAATGAGCAGTTCTTC.

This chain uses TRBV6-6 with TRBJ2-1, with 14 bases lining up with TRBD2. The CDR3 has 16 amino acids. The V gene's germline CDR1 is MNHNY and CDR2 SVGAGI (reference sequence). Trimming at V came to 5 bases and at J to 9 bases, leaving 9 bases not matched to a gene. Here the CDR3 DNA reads TGTGCCAGCAGTCCCGCGACTAGCGGGGGGGCAGGTGAGCAGTTCTTC. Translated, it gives CASSPATSGGAGEQFF.

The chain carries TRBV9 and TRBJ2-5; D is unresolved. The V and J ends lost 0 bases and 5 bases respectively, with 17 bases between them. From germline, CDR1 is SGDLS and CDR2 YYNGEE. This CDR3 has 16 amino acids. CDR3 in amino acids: CASSVGVGSVRETQYF. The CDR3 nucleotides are TGTGCCAGCAGCGTAGGCGTTGGTTCGGTGAGGGAGACCCAGTACTTC.

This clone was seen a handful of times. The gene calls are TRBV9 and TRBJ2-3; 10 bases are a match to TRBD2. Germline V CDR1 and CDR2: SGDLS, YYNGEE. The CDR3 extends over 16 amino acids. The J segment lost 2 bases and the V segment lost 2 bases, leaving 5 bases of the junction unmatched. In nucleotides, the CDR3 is TGTGCCAGCAGCGTTTTAGCGGGGGGCCTCACAGATACGCAGTATTTT. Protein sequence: CASSVLAGGLTDTQYF.

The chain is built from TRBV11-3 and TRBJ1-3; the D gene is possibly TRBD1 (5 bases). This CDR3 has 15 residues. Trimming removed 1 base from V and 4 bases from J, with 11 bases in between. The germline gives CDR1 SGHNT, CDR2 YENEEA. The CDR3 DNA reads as TGTGCCAGCAGCTTAGTTGGGACTCAGGGAAACACCATATATTTT. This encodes CASSLVGTQGNTIYF.

This chain's CDR3 is CASRNGAGPGTQYF. In DNA, the CDR3 is TGTGCCAGCAGAAATGGTGCAGGCCCAGGGACCCAGTACTTC. The chain couples TRBV7-2 to TRBJ2-5; D remains ambiguous. CDR1 is SGHTA and CDR2 is FQGNSA in the germline V gene. This CDR3 region has 14 residues. The V end was cut by 6 bases, the J end by 7 bases, with 18 bases between.

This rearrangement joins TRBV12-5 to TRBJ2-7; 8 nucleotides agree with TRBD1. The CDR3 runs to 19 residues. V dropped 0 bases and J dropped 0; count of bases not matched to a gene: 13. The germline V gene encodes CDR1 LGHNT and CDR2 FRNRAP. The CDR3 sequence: CASGLVLGQGPFSSYEQYF. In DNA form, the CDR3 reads TGTGCTAGTGGTTTGGTACTAGGACAGGGTCCTTTTTCCTCCTACGAGCAGTACTTC.

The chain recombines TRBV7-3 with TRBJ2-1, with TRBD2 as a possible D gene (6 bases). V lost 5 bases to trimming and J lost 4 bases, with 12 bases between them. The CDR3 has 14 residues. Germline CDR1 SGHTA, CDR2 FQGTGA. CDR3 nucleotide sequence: TGTGCCAGCAGCCGGGACTCCCCATACAATGAGCAGTTCTTC. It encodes CASSRDSPYNEQFF.

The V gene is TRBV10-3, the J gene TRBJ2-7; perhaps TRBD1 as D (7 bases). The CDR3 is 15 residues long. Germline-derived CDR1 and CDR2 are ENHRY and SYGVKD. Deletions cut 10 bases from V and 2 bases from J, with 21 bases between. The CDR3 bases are TGTGCCACCAGGGGGGACACCCAGCCAGCCTACGAGCAGTACTTC. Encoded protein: CATRGDTQPAYEQYF.

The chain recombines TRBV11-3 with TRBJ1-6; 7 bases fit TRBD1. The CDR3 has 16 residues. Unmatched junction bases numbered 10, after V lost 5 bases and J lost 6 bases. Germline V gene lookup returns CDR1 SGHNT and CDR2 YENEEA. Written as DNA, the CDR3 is TGTGCCAGCAGCACCGGGACAGCCGTATCTAATTCACCCCTCCACTTT. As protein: CASSTGTAVSNSPLHF.

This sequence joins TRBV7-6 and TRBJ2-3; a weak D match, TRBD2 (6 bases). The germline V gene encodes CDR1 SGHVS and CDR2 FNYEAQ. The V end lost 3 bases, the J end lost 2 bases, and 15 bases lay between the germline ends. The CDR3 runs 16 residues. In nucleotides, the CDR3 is TGTGCCAGCAGCTTGTACGGGAGAACTAACACAGATACGCAGTATTTT. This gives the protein CASSLYGRTNTDTQYF.

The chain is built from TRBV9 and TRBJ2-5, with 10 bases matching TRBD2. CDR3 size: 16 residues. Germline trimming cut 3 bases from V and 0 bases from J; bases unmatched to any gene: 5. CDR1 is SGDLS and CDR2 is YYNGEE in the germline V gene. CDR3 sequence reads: CASSEGTSVYQETQYF. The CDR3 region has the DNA TGTGCCAGCAGCGAAGGGACTAGCGTGTACCAAGAGACCCAGTACTTC.

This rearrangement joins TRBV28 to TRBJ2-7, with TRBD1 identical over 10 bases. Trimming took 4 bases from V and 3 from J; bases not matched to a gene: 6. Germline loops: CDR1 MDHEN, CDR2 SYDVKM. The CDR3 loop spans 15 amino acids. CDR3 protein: CASSSSRTGGYEQYF. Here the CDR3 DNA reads TGTGCCAGCAGTTCTTCAAGGACAGGGGGCTACGAGCAGTACTTC.

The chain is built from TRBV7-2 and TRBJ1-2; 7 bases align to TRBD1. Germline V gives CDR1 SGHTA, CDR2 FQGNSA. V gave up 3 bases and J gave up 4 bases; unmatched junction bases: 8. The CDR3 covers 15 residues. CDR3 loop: CASSFPGQLVYGYTF. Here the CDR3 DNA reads TGTGCCAGCAGCTTCCCGGGACAGCTTGTCTATGGCTACACCTTC.

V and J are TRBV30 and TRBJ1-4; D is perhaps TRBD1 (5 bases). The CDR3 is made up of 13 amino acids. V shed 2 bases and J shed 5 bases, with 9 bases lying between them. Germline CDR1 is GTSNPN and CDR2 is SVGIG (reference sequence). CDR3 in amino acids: CAWSRGGNEKLFF. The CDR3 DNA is TGTGCCTGGAGTAGGGGAGGCAATGAAAAACTGTTTTTT.

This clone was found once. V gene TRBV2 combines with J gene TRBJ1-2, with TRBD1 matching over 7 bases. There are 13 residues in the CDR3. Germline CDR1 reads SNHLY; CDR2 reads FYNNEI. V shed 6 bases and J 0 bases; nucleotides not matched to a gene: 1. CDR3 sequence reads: CASRGQTNYGYTF. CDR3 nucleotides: TGTGCCAGCAGGGGACAGACTAACTATGGCTACACCTTC. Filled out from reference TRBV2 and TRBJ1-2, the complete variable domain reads EPEVTQTPSHQVTQMGQEVILRCVPISNHLYFYWYRQILGQKVEFLVSFYNNEISEKSEIFDDQFSVERPDGSNFTLKIRSTKLEDSAMYFCASRGQTNYGYTFGSGTRLTVV.

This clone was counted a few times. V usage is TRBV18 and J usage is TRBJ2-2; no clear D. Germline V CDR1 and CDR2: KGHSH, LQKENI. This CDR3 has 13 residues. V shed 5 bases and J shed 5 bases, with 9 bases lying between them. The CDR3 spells CASSSSLTGELFF. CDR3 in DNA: TGTGCCAGCTCAAGTAGCCTTACCGGGGAGCTGTTTTTT.

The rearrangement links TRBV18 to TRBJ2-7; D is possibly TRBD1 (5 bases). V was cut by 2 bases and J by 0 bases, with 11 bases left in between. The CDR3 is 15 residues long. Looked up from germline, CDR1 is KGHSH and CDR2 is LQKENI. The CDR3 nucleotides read TGTGCCAGCTCACCATATGAAGGGGACTCCTACGAGCAGTACTTC. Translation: CASSPYEGDSYEQYF.

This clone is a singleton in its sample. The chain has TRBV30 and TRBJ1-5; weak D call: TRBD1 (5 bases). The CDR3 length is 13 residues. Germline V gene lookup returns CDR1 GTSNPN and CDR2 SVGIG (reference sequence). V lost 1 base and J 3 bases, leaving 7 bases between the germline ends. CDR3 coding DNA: TGTGCCTGGAGTGCGACAGTCAATCAGCCCCAGCATTTT. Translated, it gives CAWSATVNQPQHF.

CDR3 bases: TGCGCCAGCAGTCGATCTGGCCGGGGGAGCTCCTACAATGAGCAGTTCTTC. It encodes CASSRSGRGSSYNEQFF. The rearrangement uses TRBV4-1 and TRBJ2-1; D is possibly TRBD2 (6 bases). The CDR3 has 17 residues. Per the germline V gene, CDR1 is MGHRA and CDR2 is YSYEKL. Trimming removed 6 bases at V and 0 bases at J, with 18 bases between.

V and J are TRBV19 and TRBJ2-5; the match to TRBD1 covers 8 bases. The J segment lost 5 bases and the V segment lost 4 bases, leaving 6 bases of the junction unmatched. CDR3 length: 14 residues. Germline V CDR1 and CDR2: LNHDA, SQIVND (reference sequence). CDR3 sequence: CASSTQGARETQYF. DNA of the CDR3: TGTGCCAGTAGTACTCAGGGGGCAAGGGAGACCCAGTACTTC.